Presented here are 2 T cell receptor beta chains from one specimen sequenced in a study of T cell changes during pregnancy in multiple sclerosis. The repertoire was sequenced with immunoSEQ multiplex PCR; TCRdb's copy has only in-frame clones and lacks some. The sample carries tens of thousands of clones, more than 85% recorded once. The source was CD8+ T cells from peripheral blood mononuclear cells, collected in the third trimester of pregnancy. These receptors came from a female donor with multiple sclerosis, enrolled in a pregnancy study.

J is TRBJ2-3 and V is TRBV2, with TRBD1 matching 7 bases. The CDR3 loop spans 16 amino acids. CDR1 is SNHLY, CDR2 FYNNEI, per germline. V lost 1 base and J lost 2; bases outside the gene matches: 6. CDR3 region: CASSEEQGSYTDTQYF. Here the CDR3 DNA reads TGTGCCAGCAGTGAAGAACAGGGGTCTTACACAGATACGCAGTATTTT.

The rearrangement uses TRBV13 and TRBJ1-1; tentatively, D is TRBD1 (5 bases). The CDR3 covers 15 residues. Germline V gives CDR1 PRHDT, CDR2 FYEKMQ (reference sequence). V was shortened by 5 bases and J by 0 bases, with 13 bases between the two germline ends. CDR3 amino acids: CASSPRTPLNTEAFF. The DNA for the CDR3 is TGTGCCAGCAGCCCTAGGACACCCCTGAACACTGAAGCTTTCTTT. Drawing the rest from reference TRBV13 and TRBJ1-1, the complete variable domain is AAGVIQSPRHLIKEKRETATLKCYPIPRHDTVYWYQQGPGQDPQFLISFYEKMQSDKGSIPDRFSAQQFSDYHSELNMSSLELGDSALYFCASSPRTPLNTEAFFGQGTRLTVV.